This T cell receptor beta chain was sequenced in a study of blood T cell repertoires in COVID-19. About the research overall: The United States, Italy and Spain were the sources of the acute and convalescent COVID-19 samples. Sample material is recorded as cDNA or gDNA derived from T cells, B-cell-depleted T cells, or PBMCs.

How the authors handled the data: Amplifying reference gene primers gave estimates of nucleated cell counts. Sequencing was performed with immunoSEQ multiplex PCR; in TCRdb, only in-frame clones are kept and a portion is missing. That table is the source of V, J and clone size, and D and trimming were worked out from the DNA. This sample yields approximately 97,000 clones, of which 81% are seen a single time; around 4.5% belongs to the top ten. In germline, CDR1 is SNHLY, CDR2 FYNNEI. CDR3 length: 14 amino acids. Trimming shortened V by 3 bases and J by 4 bases, and 12 bases separated the two germline ends.

The sequencing sample was made of peripheral blood. The chain couples TRBV2 to TRBJ1-2; a possible D gene is TRBD1 (5 bases). The clonotype comes from a man in his fifties or sixties with acute or convalescent COVID-19. CDR3 amino acids: CASSEVDSTYGYTF. CDR3 coding DNA: TGTGCCAGCAGTGAGGTTGACAGCACCTATGGCTACACCTTC.